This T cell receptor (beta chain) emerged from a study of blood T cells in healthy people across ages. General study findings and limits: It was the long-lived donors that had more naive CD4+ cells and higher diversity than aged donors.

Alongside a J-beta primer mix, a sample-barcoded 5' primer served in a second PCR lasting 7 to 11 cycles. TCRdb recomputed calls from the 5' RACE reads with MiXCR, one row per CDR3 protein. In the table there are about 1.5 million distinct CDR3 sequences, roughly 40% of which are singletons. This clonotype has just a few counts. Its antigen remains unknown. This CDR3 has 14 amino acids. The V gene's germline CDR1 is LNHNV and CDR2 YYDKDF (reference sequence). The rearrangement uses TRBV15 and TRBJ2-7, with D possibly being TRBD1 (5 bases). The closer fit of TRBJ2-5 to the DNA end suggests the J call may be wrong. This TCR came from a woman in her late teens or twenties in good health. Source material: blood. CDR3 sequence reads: CATSRGRELKTQYF. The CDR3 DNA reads TGTGCCACCAGCAGGGGCAGGGAATTAAAGACCCAGTACTTC.